This TCR beta chain derives from a study of PD-1 blockade in classical Hodgkin lymphoma (dated by TCRdb to about 2020). General notes on the study: Nivolumab dosing was 3 mg/kg intravenously every 2 weeks, continuing until either disease progression or unacceptable toxicity. To define a peripheral blood immune signature of response to PD-1 blockade in classical Hodgkin lymphoma, the study combined TCR beta sequencing with CyTOF.

Broad study findings and their caveats: Trial patients with a complete response had baseline diversity similar to that of newly diagnosed patients, while partial responders and progressors had significantly lower diversity. The study was restricted to a single clinical trial cohort, and the causes of repertoire differences, possibly disease activity or prior therapy, were left undefined. Baseline TCR diversity was reported as lower in newly diagnosed patients than in healthy donors, and lower still in relapsed/refractory patients. By C4D1, a significant rise was seen in CD4+ TCR diversity but not in CD8+ TCR diversity (p=0.0027 vs p=0.16), and the rise was most apparent among complete responders (p=0.02). Lower diversity was observed in patients in whom nivolumab was started less than 1 year after ASCT, and these patients were excluded from later analyses so that confounding by immune reconstitution would be avoided.

A note on this clone: It lacks a known antigen. No base quality information exists; no much larger clone differs at one position.

The Qiagen DNeasy kit was used to extract genomic DNA from unsorted PBMCs and from the negatively selected CD4+ and CD8+ fractions. TCR beta CDR3 regions were subjected to amplification by immunoSEQ multiplex PCR with primers that anneal to V and J segments. A synthetic immune receptor repertoire was used to minimize amplification bias, and remaining bias was computationally removed after sequencing. In the source study's methods: Custom Python scripts were used to quantify repertoire diversity as the Shannon entropy index. Unsorted, CD4+ and CD8+ repertoires were examined separately, except in combined analyses, for which CD4+ and CD8+ sequences were merged in silico. Clonal expansion was defined as a frequency increase of at least 2-fold after treatment compared with C1D1, and clones undetected at baseline were assigned a pseudocount of 0.5. Clones with 0 or 1 copy at C1D1 were defined as singleton clones, while clones with 2 or more copies were defined as non-singleton clones. Clones expanded in unsorted samples were labelled as CD4+, CD8+ or unknown by matching protein sequences in sorted samples from the same patient. Wilcoxon tests on paired samples were used to test diversity changes from C1D1 to C4D1. Held by TCRdb, this immuneACCESS table contains in-frame sequences only and omits some clones. Under half of the omission traces to an unresolved V gene where checked; the cause of the rest is unknown. The V and J calls and clone size come from that table; D and trimming were worked out from the DNA. Here the sample has under 95,000 clones; roughly 91% occur a single time. The ten largest clonotypes hold under 3% of the sample.

Read against the paper, the sample's time point label means: cycle 2 day 1 (C2D1) of nivolumab. Every trial patient had relapsed after autologous stem cell transplantation, and cohorts A, B and C differed in prior brentuximab vedotin exposure. A total of around 59 patients with relapsed/refractory classical Hodgkin lymphoma made up the trial cohort, and each patient's best overall response was complete response, partial response or progressive disease. Trial patients were treated with single-agent nivolumab in the multi-cohort phase II CheckMate 205 trial. An independent review committee assessed best overall response using the 2007 International Working Group response criteria. Trial PBMCs were collected just before the start of nivolumab (C1D1) and during therapy at cycle 2 day 1 and cycle 4 day 1. Peripheral blood was collected in 8 mL Vacutainer Cell Preparation Tubes, from which PBMCs were isolated by centrifugation and then cryopreserved.

The CDR3 covers 15 residues, taking in both the cysteine and the phenylalanine. The only DNA kept is the CDR3, 45 bases in frame from the first base. CDR1 is given as MGHRA and CDR2 as YSYEKL, both from the germline V gene. V is clipped by 0 bases and J by 7 bases, and the sequence between their germline boundaries is 16 bases long. The specimen was peripheral blood mononuclear cells (PBMCs), collected before the second cycle of nivolumab. The chain is encoded by TRBV4-1 joined to TRBJ2-7, with the D call perhaps TRBD1 or TRBD2, each one matching 6 bases. The TCR comes from a human donor with classical Hodgkin lymphoma. The nucleotide sequence is TGCGCCAGCAGCCAAGACGGGGGCGGTCCTAGGGAGCAGTACTTC. Translated, this gives CASSQDGGGPREQYF.